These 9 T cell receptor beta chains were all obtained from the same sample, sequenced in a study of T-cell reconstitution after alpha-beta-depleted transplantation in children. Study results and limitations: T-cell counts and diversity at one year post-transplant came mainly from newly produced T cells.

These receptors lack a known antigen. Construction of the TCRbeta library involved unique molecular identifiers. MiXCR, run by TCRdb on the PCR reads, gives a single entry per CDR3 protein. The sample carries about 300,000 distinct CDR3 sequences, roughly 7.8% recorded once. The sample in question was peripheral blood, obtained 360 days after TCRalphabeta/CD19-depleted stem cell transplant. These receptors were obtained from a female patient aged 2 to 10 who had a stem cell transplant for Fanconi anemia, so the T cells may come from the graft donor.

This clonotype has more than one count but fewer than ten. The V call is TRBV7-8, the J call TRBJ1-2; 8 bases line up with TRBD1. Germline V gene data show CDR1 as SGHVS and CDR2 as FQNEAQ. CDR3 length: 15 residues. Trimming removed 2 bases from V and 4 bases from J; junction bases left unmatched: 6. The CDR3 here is CASSLTGQAGYGYTF. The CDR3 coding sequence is TGTGCCAGCAGCTTAACGGGACAGGCGGGCTATGGCTACACCTTC.

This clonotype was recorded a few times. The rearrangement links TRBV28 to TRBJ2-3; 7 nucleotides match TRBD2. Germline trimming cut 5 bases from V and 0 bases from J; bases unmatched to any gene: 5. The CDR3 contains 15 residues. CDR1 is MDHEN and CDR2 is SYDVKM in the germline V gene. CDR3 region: CASSGPGGSTDTQYF. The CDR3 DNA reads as TGTGCCAGCAGTGGGCCGGGAGGTAGCACAGATACGCAGTATTTT.

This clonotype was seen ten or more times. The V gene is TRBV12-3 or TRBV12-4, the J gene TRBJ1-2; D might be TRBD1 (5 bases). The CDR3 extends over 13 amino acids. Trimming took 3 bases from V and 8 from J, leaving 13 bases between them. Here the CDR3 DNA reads TGTGCCAGCAGTTTCATCCAGGGAGGAGGCTACACCTTC. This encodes CASSFIQGGGYTF.

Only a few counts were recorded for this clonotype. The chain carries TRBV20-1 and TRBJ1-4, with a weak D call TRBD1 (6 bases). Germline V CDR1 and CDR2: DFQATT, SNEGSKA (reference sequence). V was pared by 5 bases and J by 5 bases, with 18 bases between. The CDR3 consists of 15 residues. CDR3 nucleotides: TGCAGTGCTCAACACACGGGGGGGGCGAATGAAAAACTGTTTTTT. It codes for CSAQHTGGANEKLFF.

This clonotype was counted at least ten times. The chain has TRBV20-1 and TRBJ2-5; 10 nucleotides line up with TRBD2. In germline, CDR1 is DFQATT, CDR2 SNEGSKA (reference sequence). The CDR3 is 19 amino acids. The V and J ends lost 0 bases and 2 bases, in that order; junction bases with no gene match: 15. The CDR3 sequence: CSARESAGGLHHGQETQYF. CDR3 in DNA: TGCAGTGCTAGAGAATCAGCGGGGGGGCTACACCATGGGCAAGAGACCCAGTACTTC.

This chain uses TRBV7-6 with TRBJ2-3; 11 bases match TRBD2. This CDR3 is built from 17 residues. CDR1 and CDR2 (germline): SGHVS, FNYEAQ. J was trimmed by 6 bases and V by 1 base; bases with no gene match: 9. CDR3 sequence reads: CASSLGPLAGGQDTQYF. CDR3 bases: TGTGCCAGCAGCTTAGGCCCTCTAGCGGGGGGTCAGGATACGCAGTATTTT. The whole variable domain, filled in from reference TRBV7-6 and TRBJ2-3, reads GAGVSQSPRYKVTKRGQDVALRCDPISGHVSLYWYRQALGQGPEFLTYFNYEAQQDKSGLPNDRFSAERPEGSISTLTIQRTEQRDSAMYRCASSLGPLAGGQDTQYFGPGTRLTVL.

The CDR3 reads CASSRDFREHEQYF. In nucleotides, the CDR3 is TGTGCCAGCAGTAGAGACTTTCGGGAGCACGAGCAGTACTTC. The chain couples TRBV7-2 to TRBJ2-7, with D possibly being TRBD2 (6 bases). Germline CDR1 is SGHTA and CDR2 is FQGNSA. This CDR3 is built from 14 residues. Trimming cost V 6 bases and J 5 bases, with 17 bases left between them. Based on the CDR3 plus reference TRBV7-2 and TRBJ2-7, the full variable domain is GAGVSQSPSNKVTEKGKDVELRCDPISGHTALYWYRQSLGQGLEFLIYFQGNSAPDKSGLPSDRFSAERTGGSVSTLTIQRTQQEDSAVYLCASSRDFREHEQYFGPGTRLTVT.

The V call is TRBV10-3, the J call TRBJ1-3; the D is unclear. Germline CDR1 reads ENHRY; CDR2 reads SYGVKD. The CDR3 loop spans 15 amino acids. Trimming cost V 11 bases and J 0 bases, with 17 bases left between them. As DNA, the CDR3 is TGTGCCGGCTGGATGGGCCCCAGCTCTGGAAACACCATATATTTT. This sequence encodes CAGWMGPSSGNTIYF.

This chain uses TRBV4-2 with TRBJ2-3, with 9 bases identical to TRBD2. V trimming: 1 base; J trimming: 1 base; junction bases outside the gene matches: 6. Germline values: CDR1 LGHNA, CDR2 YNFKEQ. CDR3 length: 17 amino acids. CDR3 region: CASSQGLLAGGTDTQYF. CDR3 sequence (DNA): TGTGCCAGCAGCCAAGGATTGTTAGCGGGAGGCACAGATACGCAGTATTTT.